The 26 T cell receptor beta chains presented below share a single source sample, sequenced in a study of cytomegalovirus exposure and HLA in healthy donors. PCR used 60 Vbeta primers and 13 Jbeta primers. Profiled with immunoSEQ multiplex PCR; TCRdb holds only in-frame clones, not every one. The sample consists of some 150,000 clones, approximately 80% of them appearing once. Sequencing was carried out using PBMCs. These TCRs come from a woman younger than 30 in good health and CMV-seronegative.

The chain recombines TRBV11-3 with TRBJ2-7; 7 bases match TRBD2. Germline CDR1 and CDR2: SGHNT and YENEEA. The junction had 8 bases not matched to a gene; V was cut back by 5 bases and J by 4 bases. The length of the CDR3 is 14 residues. CDR3 region: CASSRVGAGYEQYF. Written as DNA, the CDR3 is TGTGCCAGCAGCCGCGTCGGAGCGGGGTACGAGCAGTACTTC. Based on the CDR3 plus reference TRBV11-3 and TRBJ2-7, the full variable domain is EAGVVQSPRYKIIEKKQPVAFWCNPISGHNTLYWYLQNLGQGPELLIRYENEEAVDDSQLPKDRFSAERLKGVDSTLKIQPAELGDSAVYLCASSRVGAGYEQYFGPGTRLTVT.

The gene calls are TRBV7-2 and TRBJ2-1; D not certain. In germline, CDR1 is SGHTA, CDR2 FQGNSA. Trimming removed 4 bases from V and 10 bases from J, with 11 bases in between. The CDR3 totals 12 residues. The CDR3: CASSSLRREQFF. The CDR3 DNA reads as TGTGCCAGCAGCTCCCTTCGCCGGGAGCAGTTCTTC.

This sequence joins TRBV15 and TRBJ2-2; the match to TRBD1 covers 9 bases. After removal of 4 bases from V and 6 bases from J, the junction contained 15 bases not matched to a gene. The CDR3 covers 18 residues. From germline, CDR1 is LNHNV and CDR2 YYDKDF (reference sequence). CDR3 nucleotide sequence: TGTGCCACCAGCAAATCGACAGGGGGAATGGTTGCGGCCGGGGAGCTGTTTTTT. Translating gives CATSKSTGGMVAAGELFF.

In regard to this clone: Sequence at one end of the junction differs from germline and may be a read error. The chain has TRBV7-9 and TRBJ2-7; the D call may be TRBD1 or TRBD2 (5 bases each). The CDR3 extends over 14 amino acids. Germline lookup yields CDR1 SEHNR and CDR2 FQNEAQ (reference sequence). The CDR3 DNA reads TGTTCCAGCAGCTTAGAGGGGCACCCCTACGAGCAGTACTTC. It specifies CSSSLEGHPYEQYF. Based on the CDR3 plus reference TRBV7-9 and TRBJ2-7, the full variable domain is DTGVSQNPRHKITKRGQNVTFRCDPISEHNRLYWYRQTLGQGPEFLTYFQNEAQLEKSRLLSDRFSAERPKGSFSTLEIQRTEQGDSAMYLCSSSLEGHPYEQYFGPGTRLTVT.

The chain uses TRBV5-5 and TRBJ2-7, with D uncertain. Germline V CDR1 and CDR2: SGHKS, YYEKEE (reference sequence). CDR3 length: 12 amino acids. The V end lost 4 bases, the J end lost 6 bases, and 11 bases lay between the germline ends. The CDR3, as DNA: TGTGCCAGCAGCATCTCCTCAGTCGAGCAGTACTTC. Translating it yields CASSISSVEQYF.

About this clone: The junction and the germline gene differ at one end; a read error may be behind it. The genes are TRBV7-9 and TRBJ1-4, with a possible D match to TRBD1 (6 bases). The germline V gene encodes CDR1 SEHNR and CDR2 FQNEAQ (reference sequence). The CDR3 sequence is 14 residues long. The CDR3 DNA sequence: TGTTCCAGCAGCCCGGGGGGGCAAAATGAAAAACTGTTTTTT. Its translation is CSSSPGGQNEKLFF.

This sequence joins TRBV2 and TRBJ2-3; the D gene is possibly TRBD1 (6 bases). Germline CDR1 SNHLY, CDR2 FYNNEI. CDR3 length: 15 residues. V was pared by 8 bases and J by 6 bases, with 21 bases between. The CDR3 nucleotides are TGTGCCAGCGGGGCGGCGGTCCAAAGGGGGGATACGCAGTATTTT. It codes for CASGAAVQRGDTQYF.

V is TRBV27 and J is TRBJ2-2; 11 nucleotides align to TRBD2. Losses at the gene ends were 6 bases for V and 2 bases for J; bases not matched to a gene: 11. Germline V gene lookup returns CDR1 MNHEY and CDR2 SMNVEV (reference sequence). CDR3 length: 18 amino acids. The CDR3 sequence is CASRSRASGRRNTGELFF. The CDR3 region has the DNA TGTGCCAGCAGGTCCAGGGCTAGCGGGAGGCGAAACACCGGGGAGCTGTTTTTT.

CDR3 residues: CASSQDVLFEQFF. CDR3 DNA sequence: TGTGCCAGCAGCCAAGACGTACTTTTCGAGCAGTTCTTC. This chain connects TRBV4-2 to TRBJ2-1; D uncertain. The V and J ends lost 0 bases and 10 bases respectively, with 10 bases between them. This CDR3 region has 13 residues. The V gene's germline CDR1 is LGHNA and CDR2 YNFKEQ.

CDR3 sequence (DNA): TGCAGCGTTTTAGCGGGGTCTAGAAACGAGCAGTACTTC. Its protein product is CSVLAGSRNEQYF. J is TRBJ2-7 and V is TRBV29-1; 8 nucleotides align to TRBD2. V lost 5 bases, J lost 5 bases, and 8 bases stayed unmatched. This CDR3 contains 13 residues. Germline CDR1 reads SQVTM; CDR2 reads ANQGSEA.

The chain links TRBV14 to TRBJ2-5; D call uncertain. Trimming left V 6 bases short and J 5 bases short, with 10 bases between. The germline gives CDR1 SGHDN, CDR2 FVKESK. The CDR3 runs 12 residues. CDR3 coding DNA: TGTGCCAGCAGGTCGCATCGGGAGACCCAGTACTTC. It codes for CASRSHRETQYF.

Only a few counts were recorded for this clone. The chain has TRBV5-1 and TRBJ1-1, with TRBD1 matching over 9 bases. The trim removed 3 bases at V and 3 bases at J, leaving 0 bases unmatched. Germline CDR1 and CDR2: SGHRS and YFSETQ. The CDR3 has 13 residues. The CDR3 region is CASSWDRDTEAFF. Written as DNA, the CDR3 is TGCGCCAGCAGCTGGGACAGGGACACTGAAGCTTTCTTT.

This chain joins TRBV28 and TRBJ2-7; TRBD2 matches 10 bases. With 5 bases clipped from V and 7 bases from J, the junction kept 14 bases outside the gene matches. CDR1 MDHEN and CDR2 SYDVKM come from the germline V gene. The CDR3 sequence is 16 residues long. This CDR3 reads CASSANSGRTSMEQYF. The CDR3 DNA reads TGTGCCAGCAGTGCAAATAGCGGGAGGACGTCCATGGAGCAGTACTTC.

The V gene is TRBV2, the J gene TRBJ1-1, with D possibly matching TRBD1 (6 bases). CDR1 is SNHLY and CDR2 is FYNNEI in the germline V gene. The CDR3 sequence is 14 residues long. The ends were cut back, 4 bases at V and 1 base at J, with 10 bases in the middle. This CDR3 reads CASSVETGNTEAFF. The CDR3 DNA sequence: TGTGCCAGCAGTGTCGAGACAGGGAACACTGAAGCTTTCTTT.

The J gene is TRBJ2-3, the V gene TRBV10-1; 7 nucleotides agree with TRBD1. The V and J ends lost 10 bases and 6 bases, in that order; junction bases with no gene match: 10. The CDR3 is 13 amino acids. The germline gives CDR1 WNHNN, CDR2 SYGVQD (reference sequence). The CDR3 is CAITTTGRDTQYF. CDR3 sequence (DNA): TGCGCCATCACCACGACAGGGCGCGATACGCAGTATTTT.

This clone was observed a few times. This sequence joins TRBV28 and TRBJ2-3, with D possibly being TRBD2 (5 bases). The V gene's germline CDR1 is MDHEN and CDR2 SYDVKM. The CDR3 runs 15 residues. With 3 bases removed from V and 2 bases from J, the gap between germline ends came to 12 bases. The CDR3 bases are TGTGCCAGCAGTTTGGTCTCCGGGAACACAGATACGCAGTATTTT. Translated: CASSLVSGNTDTQYF.

This clone has just a few counts. J is TRBJ2-3 and V is TRBV23-1, with 11 positions matching TRBD2. TRBV23-1 counts as an open reading frame of uncertain function. This CDR3 is 15 amino acids long. Germline trimming cut 6 bases from V and 6 bases from J; bases unmatched to any gene: 8. The CDR3, as DNA: TGCGCCAGCAGCCCGAGACTAGCGGGATGGGATACGCAGTATTTT. Amino acids: CASSPRLAGWDTQYF.

The chain links TRBV4-1 to TRBJ2-1; the D gene is possibly TRBD1 (5 bases). V lost 7 bases, J lost 4 bases, and 14 bases lay in between. The CDR3 covers 14 residues. Germline V lookup: CDR1 MGHRA, CDR2 YSYEKL. CDR3 amino acids: CASMDTTGYNEQFF. DNA for the CDR3: TGCGCCAGCATGGACACTACCGGTTACAATGAGCAGTTCTTC.

This rearrangement joins TRBV15 to TRBJ2-1, with 15 bases matching TRBD2. V was clipped by 2 bases and J by 8 bases; unmatched bases: 4. The CDR3 covers 16 residues. Germline CDR1 LNHNV, CDR2 YYDKDF (reference sequence). CDR3 sequence (DNA): TGTGCCACCAGCAGAACGGGACTAGCGGGAGGATATGAGCAGTTCTTC. It encodes CATSRTGLAGGYEQFF.

The chain links TRBV2 to TRBJ2-3, with 9 nucleotides matching TRBD2. V lost 8 bases and J lost 5; bases outside the gene matches: 11. The CDR3 spans 15 residues. Germline values: CDR1 SNHLY, CDR2 FYNNEI. In nucleotides, the CDR3 is TGTGCCAGCTCAATAGCGGGAGTTGGACAAGATACGCAGTATTTT. Protein product: CASSIAGVGQDTQYF.

In DNA, the CDR3 is TGTGCCAGCAGTTTCCCCTCCAGGGGGCGGAGGATGGGTGCTGAAGCTTTCTTT. This gives the protein CASSFPSRGRRMGAEAFF. V and J are TRBV28 and TRBJ1-1, with 8 positions matching TRBD1. This CDR3 is 18 amino acids long. Germline lookup yields CDR1 MDHEN and CDR2 SYDVKM. Trimming removed 3 bases from V and 6 bases from J; junction bases left unmatched: 18.

Here the CDR3 reads CASSSPSGGNYEQYF. The CDR3 coding sequence is TGTGCCAGCAGCTCCCCTTCGGGCGGGAACTACGAGCAGTACTTC. The chain has TRBV5-4 and TRBJ2-7, with D perhaps TRBD2 (6 bases). CDR3 length: 15 amino acids. Germline V lookup: CDR1 SGHNT, CDR2 YYREEE (reference sequence). Trimming shortened V by 3 bases and J by 3 bases, and 16 bases separated the two germline ends.

V is TRBV5-4 and J is TRBJ2-5; D perhaps matches TRBD1 (6 bases). The CDR3 totals 14 residues. The germline CDR1 and CDR2 sequences are SGHNT and YYREEE (reference sequence). Trimming took 2 bases from V and 5 from J, leaving 13 bases between them. CDR3 DNA sequence: TGTGCCAGCAGCTTCGGTCCAGACAGGGAGACCCAGTACTTC. This translates into CASSFGPDRETQYF.

This sequence joins TRBV4-2 and TRBJ2-2; TRBD2 aligns across 10 bases. The CDR3 has 17 residues. V shed 2 bases and J 1 base; nucleotides not matched to a gene: 4. The germline CDR1 and CDR2 sequences are LGHNA and YNFKEQ. The CDR3 bases are TGTGCCAGCAGCCAACTACTAGCGGGGCTGAACACCGGGGAGCTGTTTTTT. Its protein is CASSQLLAGLNTGELFF.

A few counts support this clone. CDR3 loop: CASGLAVLRQIYNEQFF. CDR3 DNA: TGTGCTAGTGGCCTAGCGGTATTAAGACAGATCTACAATGAGCAGTTCTTC. This chain connects TRBV12-5 to TRBJ2-1; 7 bases line up with TRBD2. The CDR3 contains 17 residues. Trimming took 6 bases from V and 3 from J; bases not matched to a gene: 14. CDR1 is LGHNT, CDR2 FRNRAP, per germline.

The V gene is TRBV5-1, the J gene TRBJ2-7; 8 positions match TRBD1. J was trimmed by 0 bases and V by 4 bases; bases with no gene match: 9. The germline gives CDR1 SGHRS, CDR2 YFSETQ. The CDR3 has 16 residues. The CDR3 coding sequence is TGCGCCAGCAGCCCTGGTGCGGGACAGGACTCCTACGAGCAGTACTTC. It translates to CASSPGAGQDSYEQYF.